The subject of this entry is one TCR beta chain. The data were obtained in a study of blood T cell repertoires in COVID-19. Whole-study context: Some COVID-19 samples were acute and others convalescent; all came from the United States, Italy and Spain.

This table comes from immunoSEQ multiplex PCR, and its TCRdb copy is limited to in-frame clones, with some not included. The sample lists more than 85,000 clones, 88% occurring once. The CDR3 length is 13 residues. V gave up 2 bases and J gave up 4 bases; unmatched junction bases: 3. Germline V lookup: CDR1 SGHRS, CDR2 YFSETQ. This TCR derives from a woman aged 55-69 years with acute or convalescent COVID-19. The J gene is TRBJ2-7, the V gene TRBV5-1; 7 bases map to TRBD1. The sequenced material came from peripheral blood. CDR3 sequence reads: CASSLGGGYEQYF. CDR3 bases: TGCGCCAGCAGCTTAGGGGGCGGGTACGAGCAGTACTTC.